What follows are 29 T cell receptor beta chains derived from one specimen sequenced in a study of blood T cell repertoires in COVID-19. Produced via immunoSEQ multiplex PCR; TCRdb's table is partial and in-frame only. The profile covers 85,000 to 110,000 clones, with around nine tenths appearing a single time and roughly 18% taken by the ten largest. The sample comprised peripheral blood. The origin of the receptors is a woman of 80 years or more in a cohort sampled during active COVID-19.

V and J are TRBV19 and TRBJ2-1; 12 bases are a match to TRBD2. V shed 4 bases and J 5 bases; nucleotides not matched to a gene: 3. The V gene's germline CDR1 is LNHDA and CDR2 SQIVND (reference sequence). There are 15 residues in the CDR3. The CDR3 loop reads CASSRTSGTNNEQFF. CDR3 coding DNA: TGTGCCAGTAGTAGGACTAGCGGGACGAACAATGAGCAGTTCTTC.

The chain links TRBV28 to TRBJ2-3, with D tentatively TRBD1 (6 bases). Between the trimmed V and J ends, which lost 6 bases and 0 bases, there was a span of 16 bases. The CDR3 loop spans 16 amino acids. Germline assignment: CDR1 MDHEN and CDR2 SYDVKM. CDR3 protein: CASSSLGTSSTDTQYF. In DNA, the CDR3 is TGTGCCAGCAGCTCTCTTGGGACAAGTAGCACAGATACGCAGTATTTT.

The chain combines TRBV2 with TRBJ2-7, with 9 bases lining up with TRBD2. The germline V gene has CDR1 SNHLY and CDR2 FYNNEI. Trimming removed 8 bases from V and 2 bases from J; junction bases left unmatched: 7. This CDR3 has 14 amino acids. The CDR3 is CASGQAGGAYEQYF. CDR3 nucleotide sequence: TGTGCCAGCGGTCAAGCGGGAGGTGCCTACGAGCAGTACTTC.

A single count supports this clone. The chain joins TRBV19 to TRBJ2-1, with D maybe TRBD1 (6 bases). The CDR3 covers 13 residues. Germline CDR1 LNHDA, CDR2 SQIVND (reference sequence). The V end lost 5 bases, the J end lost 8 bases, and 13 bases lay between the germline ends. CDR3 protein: CASSRTGFDEQFF. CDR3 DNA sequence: TGTGCCAGTAGTCGTACAGGGTTCGATGAGCAGTTCTTC.

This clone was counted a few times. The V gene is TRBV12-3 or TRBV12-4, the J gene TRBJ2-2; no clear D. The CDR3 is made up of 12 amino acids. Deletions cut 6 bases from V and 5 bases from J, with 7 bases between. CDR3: CASSFETGELFF. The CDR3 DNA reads TGTGCCAGCAGCTTCGAGACCGGGGAGCTGTTTTTT.

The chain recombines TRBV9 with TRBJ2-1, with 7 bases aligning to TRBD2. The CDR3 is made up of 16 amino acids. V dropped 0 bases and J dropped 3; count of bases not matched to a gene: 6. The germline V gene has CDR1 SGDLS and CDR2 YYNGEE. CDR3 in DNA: TGTGCCAGCAGCGTAGTTCTGGCGGGAGTCTACAATGAGCAGTTCTTC. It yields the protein CASSVVLAGVYNEQFF.

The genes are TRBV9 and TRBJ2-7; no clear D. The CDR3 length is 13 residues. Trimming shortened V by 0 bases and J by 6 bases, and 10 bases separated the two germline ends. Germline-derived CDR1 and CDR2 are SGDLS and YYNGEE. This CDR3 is CASSVDSWAEQYF. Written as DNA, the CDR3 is TGTGCCAGCAGCGTAGATAGTTGGGCCGAGCAGTACTTC.

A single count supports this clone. Here the CDR3 reads CASSLAATGELFF. CDR3 coding DNA: TGTGCCAGCAGTTTGGCGGCAACCGGGGAGCTGTTTTTT. The chain employs TRBV12-3 or TRBV12-4 and TRBJ2-2; the D is unclear. This CDR3 region has 13 residues. The V end was cut by 3 bases, the J end by 5 bases, with 7 bases between.

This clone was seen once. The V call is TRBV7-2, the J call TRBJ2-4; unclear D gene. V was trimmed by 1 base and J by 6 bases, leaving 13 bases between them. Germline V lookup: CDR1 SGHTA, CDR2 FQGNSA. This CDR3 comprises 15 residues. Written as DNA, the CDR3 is TGTGCCAGCAGCTTAGGGTACTCCGCGAGAAACATTCAGTACTTC. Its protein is CASSLGYSARNIQYF.

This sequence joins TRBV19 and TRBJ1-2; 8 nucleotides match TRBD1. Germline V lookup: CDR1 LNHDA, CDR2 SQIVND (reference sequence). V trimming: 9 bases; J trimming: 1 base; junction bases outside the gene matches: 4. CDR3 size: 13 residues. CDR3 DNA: TGTGCCAGCCAGACAGGGGTTAACTATGGCTACACCTTC. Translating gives CASQTGVNYGYTF.

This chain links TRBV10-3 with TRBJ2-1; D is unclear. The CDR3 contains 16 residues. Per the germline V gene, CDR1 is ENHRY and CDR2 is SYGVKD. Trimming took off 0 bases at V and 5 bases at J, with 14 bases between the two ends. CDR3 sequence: CAISESSIKSDNEQFF. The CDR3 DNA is TGTGCCATCAGTGAGTCGAGCATAAAGTCCGACAATGAGCAGTTCTTC.

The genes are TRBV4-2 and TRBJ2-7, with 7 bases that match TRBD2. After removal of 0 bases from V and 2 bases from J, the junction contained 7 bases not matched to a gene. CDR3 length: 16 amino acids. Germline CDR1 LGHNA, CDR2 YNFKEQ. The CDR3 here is CASSQDNSGNPYEQYF. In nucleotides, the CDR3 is TGTGCCAGCAGCCAAGATAACAGCGGGAACCCCTACGAGCAGTACTTC.

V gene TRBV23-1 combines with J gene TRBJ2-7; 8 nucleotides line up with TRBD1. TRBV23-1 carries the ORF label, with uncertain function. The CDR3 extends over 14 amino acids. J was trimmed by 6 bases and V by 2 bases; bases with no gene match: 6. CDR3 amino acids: CASSQVGQGCEQYF. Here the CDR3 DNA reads TGCGCCAGCAGTCAAGTAGGACAGGGATGCGAGCAGTACTTC.

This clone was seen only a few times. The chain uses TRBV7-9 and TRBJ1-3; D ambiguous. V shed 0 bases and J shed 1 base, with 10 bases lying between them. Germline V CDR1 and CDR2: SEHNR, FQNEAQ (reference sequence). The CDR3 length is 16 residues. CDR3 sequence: CASSLARALSGNTIYF. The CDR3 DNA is TGTGCCAGCAGCTTAGCGCGAGCCTTATCTGGAAACACCATATATTTT.

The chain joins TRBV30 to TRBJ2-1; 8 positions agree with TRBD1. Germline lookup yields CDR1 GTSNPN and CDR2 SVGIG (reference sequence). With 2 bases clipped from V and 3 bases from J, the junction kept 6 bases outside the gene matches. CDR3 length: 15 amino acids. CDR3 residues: CAWSLTGTGYNEQFF. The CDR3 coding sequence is TGTGCCTGGAGTCTCACCGGGACAGGCTACAATGAGCAGTTCTTC.

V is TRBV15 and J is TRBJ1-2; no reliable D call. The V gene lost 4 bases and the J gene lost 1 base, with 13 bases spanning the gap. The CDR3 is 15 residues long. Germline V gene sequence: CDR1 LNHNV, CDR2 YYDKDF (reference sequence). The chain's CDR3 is CATSKDLVNNYGYTF. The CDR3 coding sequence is TGTGCCACCAGCAAGGATCTAGTTAATAACTATGGCTACACCTTC.

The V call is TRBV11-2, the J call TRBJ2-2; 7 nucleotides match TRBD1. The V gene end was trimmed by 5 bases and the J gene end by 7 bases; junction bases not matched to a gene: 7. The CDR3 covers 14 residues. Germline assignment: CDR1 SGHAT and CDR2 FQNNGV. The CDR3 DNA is TGTGCCAGCAGCACCGGGACAGCAGGCGGGGAGCTGTTTTTT. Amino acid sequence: CASSTGTAGGELFF.

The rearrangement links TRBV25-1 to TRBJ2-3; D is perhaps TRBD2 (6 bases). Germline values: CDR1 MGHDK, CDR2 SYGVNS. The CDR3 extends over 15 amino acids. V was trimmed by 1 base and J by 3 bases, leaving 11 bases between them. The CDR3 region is CASSEWRDRTDTQYF. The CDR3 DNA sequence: TGTGCCAGCAGTGAATGGAGGGATCGTACAGATACGCAGTATTTT.

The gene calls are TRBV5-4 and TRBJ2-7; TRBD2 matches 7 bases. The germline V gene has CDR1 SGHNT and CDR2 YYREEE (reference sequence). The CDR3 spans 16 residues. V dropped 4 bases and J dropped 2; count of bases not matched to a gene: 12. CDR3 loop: CASSKTSASDPYEQYF. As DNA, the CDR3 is TGTGCCAGCAGCAAAACTAGCGCGAGCGATCCCTACGAGCAGTACTTC.

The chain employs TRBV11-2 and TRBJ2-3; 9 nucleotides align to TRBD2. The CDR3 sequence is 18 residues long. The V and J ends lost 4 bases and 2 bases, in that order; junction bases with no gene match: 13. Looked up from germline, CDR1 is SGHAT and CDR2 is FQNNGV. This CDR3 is CASSSRIGLAPFTDTQYF. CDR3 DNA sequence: TGTGCCAGCAGCTCCCGGATTGGACTAGCGCCATTCACAGATACGCAGTATTTT.

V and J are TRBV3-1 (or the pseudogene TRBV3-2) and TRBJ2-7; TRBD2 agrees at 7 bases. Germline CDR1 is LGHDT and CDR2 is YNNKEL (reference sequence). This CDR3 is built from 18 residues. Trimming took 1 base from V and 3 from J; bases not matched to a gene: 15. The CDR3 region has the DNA TGTGCCAGCAGCCAAGTATTAAGAGGGAGGGCCCGGGGCTACGAGCAGTACTTC. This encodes CASSQVLRGRARGYEQYF.

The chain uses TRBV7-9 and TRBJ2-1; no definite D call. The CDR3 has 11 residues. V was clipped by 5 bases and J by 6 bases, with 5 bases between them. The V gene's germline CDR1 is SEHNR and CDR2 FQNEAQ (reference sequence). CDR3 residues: CASSRSNEQFF. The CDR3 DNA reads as TGTGCCAGCAGCCGGAGCAATGAGCAGTTCTTC.

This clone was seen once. The CDR3 loop is CASSLGLAGGYEQYF. CDR3 nucleotides: TGTGCCAGCAGCTTAGGACTAGCGGGAGGGTACGAGCAGTACTTC. This rearrangement joins TRBV7-2 to TRBJ2-7; 14 bases match TRBD2. Germline-derived CDR1 and CDR2 are SGHTA and FQGNSA. The trim removed 1 base at V and 4 bases at J, leaving 0 bases unmatched. This CDR3 has 15 amino acids.

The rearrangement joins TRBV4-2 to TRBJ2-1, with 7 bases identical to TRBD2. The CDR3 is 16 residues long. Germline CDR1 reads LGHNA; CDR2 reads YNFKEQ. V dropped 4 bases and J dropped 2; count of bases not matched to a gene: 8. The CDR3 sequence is CASSPSTSETYNEQFF. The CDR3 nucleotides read TGTGCCAGCAGCCCGTCTACTAGCGAGACCTACAATGAGCAGTTCTTC.

In nucleotides, the CDR3 is TGTGCCAGCAGTGAATACTTACAGGGTGGGCAGTTCTTC. Amino acids: CASSEYLQGGQFF. The genes are TRBV2 and TRBJ2-1, with D possibly TRBD1 on 6 matching bases. The germline CDR1 and CDR2 sequences are SNHLY and FYNNEI. CDR3 size: 13 residues. Trimming pared 2 bases from V and 12 bases from J, leaving 14 bases between.

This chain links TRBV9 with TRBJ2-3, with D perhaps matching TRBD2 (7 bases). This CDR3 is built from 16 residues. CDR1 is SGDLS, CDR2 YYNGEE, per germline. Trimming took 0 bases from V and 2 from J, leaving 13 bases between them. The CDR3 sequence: CASSVAAGADTDTQYF. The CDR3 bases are TGTGCCAGCAGCGTAGCGGCGGGGGCCGACACAGATACGCAGTATTTT.

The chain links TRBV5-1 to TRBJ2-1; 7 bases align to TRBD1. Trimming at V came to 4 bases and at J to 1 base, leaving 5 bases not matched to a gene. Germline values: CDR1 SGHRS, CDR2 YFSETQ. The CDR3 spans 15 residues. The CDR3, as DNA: TGCGCCAGCAGCGACTCAGGGGGATCCTACAATGAGCAGTTCTTC. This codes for CASSDSGGSYNEQFF.

The CDR3 DNA sequence: TGTGCCAGTAGTATATTACAGGGAACCGGGACTGAAGCTTTCTTT. Encoded protein: CASSILQGTGTEAFF. V and J are TRBV19 and TRBJ1-1, with D perhaps TRBD1 (6 bases). Germline V lookup: CDR1 LNHDA, CDR2 SQIVND (reference sequence). The CDR3 covers 15 residues. V gave up 2 bases and J gave up 5 bases, with 15 bases separating them.

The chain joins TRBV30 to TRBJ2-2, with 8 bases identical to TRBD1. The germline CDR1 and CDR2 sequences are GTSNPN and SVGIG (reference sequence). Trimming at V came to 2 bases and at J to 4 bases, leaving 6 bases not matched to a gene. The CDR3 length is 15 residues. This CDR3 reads CAWSLRGRVTGELFF. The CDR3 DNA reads TGTGCCTGGAGTCTCAGGGGGCGGGTCACCGGGGAGCTGTTTTTT.